This TCR beta chain was obtained from a study of graft-versus-host responses after intestinal transplantation. Study context: Tacrolimus and steroids were given for two to three years to all recipients after anti-thymocyte globulin induction. Study-wide points: Allografts carried high graft-versus-host to host-versus-graft clonal ratios in patients having graft-donor T cell macrochimerism.

Clones were read by immunoSEQ multiplex PCR, and TCRdb kept only the in-frame ones, dropping some. The sample yields some 66,000 clones, under 90% seen once. This clone was detected only once. Its antigen is not known. Processing of graft tissue released intraepithelial and lamina propria lymphocytes. The germline CDR1 and CDR2 sequences are SGHTA and FQGTGA. The CDR3 covers 13 residues. V lost 1 base and J 7 bases, leaving 7 bases between the germline ends. The sample consisted of ileum tissue, taken more than 350 days after transplant. The receptor was derived from a human patient who received an intestinal transplant, so some T cells may come from the graft donor. The chain combines TRBV7-3 with TRBJ2-2; no clear D. The CDR3 DNA sequence: TGTGCCAGCAGCTTAAGCGGATTCGGGGAGCTGTTTTTT. Translated, it gives CASSLSGFGELFF.